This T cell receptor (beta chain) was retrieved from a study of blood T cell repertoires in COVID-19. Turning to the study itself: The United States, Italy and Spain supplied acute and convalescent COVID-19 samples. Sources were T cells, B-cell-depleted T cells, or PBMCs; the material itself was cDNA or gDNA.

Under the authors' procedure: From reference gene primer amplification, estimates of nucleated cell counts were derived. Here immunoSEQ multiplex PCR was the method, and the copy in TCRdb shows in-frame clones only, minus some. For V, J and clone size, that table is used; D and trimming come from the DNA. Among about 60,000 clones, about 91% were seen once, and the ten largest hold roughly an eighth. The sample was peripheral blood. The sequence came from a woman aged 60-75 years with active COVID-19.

CDR3 sequence (DNA): TGTGCCAGCAGCCCATACCCCTGGACAGGGCAACTCAATCAGCCCCAGCATTTT. This translates into CASSPYPWTGQLNQPQHF. The chain links TRBV27 to TRBJ1-5, with 8 bases that match TRBD1. Trimming at V came to 6 bases and at J to 3 bases, leaving 16 bases not matched to a gene. Germline V CDR1 and CDR2: MNHEY, SMNVEV (reference sequence). This CDR3 is built from 18 residues.